These 32 T cell receptor beta chains were all obtained from the same sample, sequenced in a study of HIV-infected children after antiretroviral therapy interruption. RNA-based 3' RACE libraries used unique molecular identifiers. TCRdb re-analysed the 3' RACE reads in MiXCR, keeping a single row per CDR3 protein. The table shows about 89,000 distinct CDR3 sequences, with 6.9% occurring only once. The treatment: PENTA 11 planned treatment interruption arm or continuous ART arm. The sample in question was CD45RA+ CD4+ T cells from PBMCs, pooled from several time points, obtained from a donor given antiretroviral therapy, either interrupted or continuous. Regarding subset: naive CD4+ CD45RA+ CD45RO- T cells. The receptors originated from a pool of human donors with HIV.

The sample holds many counts of this clonotype. V is TRBV6-6 and J is TRBJ2-1, with D uncertain. CDR3 size: 10 residues. V was shortened by 4 bases and J by 7 bases, with 2 bases between the two germline ends. Germline V gives CDR1 MNHNY, CDR2 SVGAGI (reference sequence). The CDR3 DNA reads TGTGCCAGCAGTTCGAATGAGCAGTTCTTC. This sequence encodes CASSSNEQFF.

This clonotype was counted at least ten times. The chain couples TRBV7-3 to TRBJ2-1; D not certain. V gave up 0 bases and J gave up 0 bases, with 9 bases separating them. Germline V lookup: CDR1 SGHTA, CDR2 FQGTGA. The CDR3 contains 16 residues. The CDR3 spells CASSLTEENSYNEQFF. The CDR3 DNA follows: TGTGCCAGCAGCTTAACTGAGGAAAACTCCTACAATGAGCAGTTCTTC.

V and J are TRBV3-1 and TRBJ2-7, with TRBD1 matching 7 bases. This CDR3 is 14 amino acids long. V trimming: 6 bases; J trimming: 3 bases; junction bases outside the gene matches: 8. The germline gives CDR1 LGHDT, CDR2 YNNKEL (reference sequence). CDR3 DNA sequence: TGTGCCAGCAGAGAACAGGGGTTCGGCTACGAGCAGTACTTC. Translated, it gives CASREQGFGYEQYF.

At least ten counts were recorded for this clonotype. CDR3 in DNA: TGTGCCAGCAGTTCAAAAGACACCGGGGAGCAGTTCTTC. This gives the protein CASSSKDTGEQFF. The rearrangement uses TRBV7-6 and TRBJ2-1, with unresolved D. The V end lost 6 bases, the J end lost 10 bases, and 16 bases lay between the germline ends. This CDR3 contains 13 residues. CDR1 SGHVS and CDR2 FNYEAQ come from the germline V gene.

At least ten counts were recorded for this clonotype. The genes are TRBV5-5 and TRBJ2-6, with D uncertain. The CDR3 is 15 residues long. CDR1 is SGHKS and CDR2 is YYEKEE in the germline V gene (reference sequence). V was trimmed by 0 bases and J by 0 bases, leaving 4 bases between them. The CDR3 loop reads CASSLGRSGANVLTF. The DNA of the CDR3 is TGTGCCAGCAGCTTGGGACGCTCTGGGGCCAACGTCCTGACTTTC.

This clonotype was counted a few times. V usage is TRBV6-1 and J usage is TRBJ2-3; maybe TRBD1 (5 bases). V was trimmed by 4 bases and J by 4 bases, leaving 15 bases between them. Germline values: CDR1 MNHNS, CDR2 SASEGT. The CDR3 runs to 15 residues. The CDR3 nucleotides are TGTGCCAGCAGTGTACACCCAAGGGGCGCAGATACGCAGTATTTT. Amino acids: CASSVHPRGADTQYF.

This clonotype was picked up many times. CDR3 sequence reads: CASSLTGHLYEQYF. CDR3 DNA: TGTGCCAGTAGCCTTACGGGACATCTTTACGAGCAGTACTTC. The rearrangement uses TRBV19 and TRBJ2-7; maybe TRBD1 (6 bases). V shed 6 bases and J shed 4 bases, with 16 bases lying between them. This CDR3 has 14 residues. The germline gives CDR1 LNHDA, CDR2 SQIVND (reference sequence).

A few counts support this clonotype. CDR3 sequence reads: CASSLGIIYEQYF. In DNA form, the CDR3 reads TGCGCCAGCAGCTTAGGCATCATATACGAGCAGTACTTC. The V call is TRBV5-1, the J call TRBJ2-7; the D is unclear. CDR1 is SGHRS and CDR2 is YFSETQ in the germline V gene. V lost 2 bases, J lost 4 bases, and 10 bases lay in between. CDR3 length equals 13 residues.

By share of the sample, this clonotype is medium-sized. The chain has TRBV4-1 and TRBJ2-1; D is unresolved. Germline V gives CDR1 MGHRA, CDR2 YSYEKL. Trimming removed 1 base at V and 8 bases at J, with 21 bases between. CDR3 size: 17 residues. The CDR3 here is CASSQGTSAYASDEQFF. CDR3 DNA sequence: TGCGCCAGCAGCCAAGGCACATCGGCTTACGCGAGCGATGAGCAGTTCTTC.

This clonotype was picked up many times. The chain is built from TRBV7-2 and TRBJ2-1; TRBD2 matches 7 bases. The CDR3 extends over 15 amino acids. Looked up from germline, CDR1 is SGHTA and CDR2 is FQGNSA. J gave up 3 bases and V 3 bases, and 5 bases lay outside the gene matches. The CDR3 is CASSLGEGNYNEQFF. DNA of the CDR3: TGTGCCAGCAGCTTGGGGGAGGGGAACTACAATGAGCAGTTCTTC.

The genes are TRBV5-1 and TRBJ2-1, with 8 bases that match TRBD2. The length of the CDR3 is 16 residues. V lost 2 bases and J lost 7; bases outside the gene matches: 11. The germline gives CDR1 SGHRS, CDR2 YFSETQ. In nucleotides, the CDR3 is TGCGCCAGCAGCTTATACGAACTAGCGGTAGGAAATGAGCAGTTCTTC. Its protein is CASSLYELAVGNEQFF.

The CDR3 coding sequence is TGTGCCAGCAGCTCGGGACAGGGGCTCCAAGAGACCCAGTACTTC. Amino acid sequence: CASSSGQGLQETQYF. This rearrangement joins TRBV5-8 to TRBJ2-5; 10 nucleotides match TRBD1. The CDR3 covers 15 residues. Germline V lookup: CDR1 SGHTS, CDR2 YDEGEE. Trimming cost V 3 bases and J 1 base; bases outside gene matches: 3. The full variable domain, completed using reference TRBV5-8 and TRBJ2-5, is EAGVTQSPTHLIKTRGQQATLRCSPISGHTSVYWYQQALGLGLQFLLWYDEGEERNRGNFPPRFSGRQFPNYSSELNVNALELEDSALYLCASSSGQGLQETQYFGPGTRLLVL.

This clonotype has more than one count but fewer than ten. This rearrangement joins TRBV20-1 to TRBJ2-1; TRBD2 matches at 14 bases. This CDR3 has 15 residues. V lost 3 bases, J lost 10 bases, and 8 bases stayed unmatched. CDR1 and CDR2 (germline): DFQATT, SNEGSKA (reference sequence). The CDR3, as DNA: TGCAGTGCTAGCCGTGGACTAGCGGGAGGATACGAGCAGTTCTTC. Its protein product is CSASRGLAGGYEQFF.

In this sample, this clonotype turned up many times. This chain uses TRBV5-1 with TRBJ2-7; D is ambiguous. The V gene lost 2 bases and the J gene lost 5 bases, with 5 bases spanning the gap. Looked up from germline, CDR1 is SGHRS and CDR2 is YFSETQ. The CDR3 totals 11 residues. CDR3 coding DNA: TGCGCCAGCAGCTTTTATGACGAGCAGTACTTC. Translated: CASSFYDEQYF. Full variable domain (rest looked up from reference TRBV5-1 and TRBJ2-7): KAGVTQTPRYLIKTRGQQVTLSCSPISGHRSVSWYQQTPGQGLQFLFEYFSETQRNKGNFPGRFSGRQFSNSRSEMNVSTLELGDSALYLCASSFYDEQYFGPGTRLTVT.

This clonotype was seen repeatedly, ten times or more. The chain employs TRBV24-1 and TRBJ1-2, with 8 bases aligning to TRBD1. The V gene end was trimmed by 4 bases and the J gene end by 7 bases; junction bases not matched to a gene: 16. The germline gives CDR1 KGHDR, CDR2 SFDVKD. The CDR3 loop spans 17 amino acids. The CDR3 region is CATSEYPPQDREFGYTF. CDR3 sequence (DNA): TGTGCCACCAGTGAGTACCCTCCTCAGGACAGGGAATTTGGCTACACCTTC.

The table lists this clonotype with many counts. The chain combines TRBV6-6 with TRBJ2-7, with 7 bases matching TRBD1. Germline assignment: CDR1 MNHNY and CDR2 SVGAGI (reference sequence). Losses at the gene ends were 6 bases for V and 2 bases for J; bases not matched to a gene: 19. The CDR3 runs to 18 residues. The CDR3 DNA reads TGTGCCAGCAGGCCGAAGATGGGACAGAGGAATTTGGCCTACGAGCAGTACTTC. Its translation is CASRPKMGQRNLAYEQYF.

The chain couples TRBV19 to TRBJ1-2, with D uncertain. The CDR3 runs 13 residues. The germline V gene encodes CDR1 LNHDA and CDR2 SQIVND (reference sequence). The V end lost 8 bases, the J end lost 5 bases, and 15 bases lay between the germline ends. The CDR3 loop reads CASGSGWPYGYTF. For the CDR3, the DNA is TGTGCCAGTGGCTCAGGATGGCCGTATGGCTACACCTTC.

The table lists this clonotype with many counts. This chain links TRBV10-3 with TRBJ2-3, with D hard to call. Germline loops: CDR1 ENHRY, CDR2 SYGVKD. This CDR3 contains 16 residues. The V end was cut by 3 bases, the J end by 0 bases, with 13 bases between. CDR3 region: CAISEQPNLSTDTQYF. The DNA of the CDR3 is TGTGCCATCAGTGAACAACCGAACTTGAGCACAGATACGCAGTATTTT.

This clonotype has at least ten counts. The CDR3 DNA is TGCAGTGTCAAATCCAGCACAGATACGCAGTATTTT. Translation gives CSVKSSTDTQYF. J is TRBJ2-3 and V is TRBV20-1; D is undetermined. CDR3 size: 12 residues. Germline lookup yields CDR1 DFQATT and CDR2 SNEGSKA (reference sequence). With 7 bases removed from V and 0 bases from J, the gap between germline ends came to 8 bases.

This clonotype was picked up a small number of times. The conserved closing phenylalanine or tryptophan is absent in this CDR3, likely reflecting a read error. Because the CDR3's place on the DNA is in doubt, the DNA is left out and the CDR3 is given as listed by TCRdb. The chain joins TRBV19 to TRBJ2-7; no check of the table's D call, TRBD2, against the DNA was made. Germline CDR1 LNHDA, CDR2 SQIVND (reference sequence). The CDR3 is 12 amino acids long, termini counted. Here the CDR3 reads CASSLTSGTPRG.

This clonotype was counted a few times. At one boundary the junction diverges from the germline segment, which might be a read error. V usage is TRBV4-2 and J usage is TRBJ2-5; either TRBD1 or TRBD2 may fit D (6 bases each). The CDR3 runs 13 residues. Looked up from germline, CDR1 is LGHNA and CDR2 is YNFKEQ. The CDR3 reads CASSQGDWDTQYF. Written as DNA, the CDR3 is TGTGCCAGCAGCCAAGGGGACTGGGACACCCAGTACTTT.

This clonotype appeared many times. The chain combines TRBV12-3 or TRBV12-4 with TRBJ2-1; 8 bases are a match to TRBD1. With the DNA end fitting TRBJ2-7 better, the J assignment may be wrong. The CDR3 is made up of 13 amino acids. The CDR3, as DNA: TGTGCCAGCATTAAGGACAGGGTGGGCGAGCAGTACTTC. The encoded protein is CASIKDRVGEQYF.

This clonotype appeared a few times. The rearrangement uses TRBV24-1 and TRBJ2-3; 7 positions match TRBD2. CDR3 length: 19 amino acids. CDR1 and CDR2 (germline): KGHDR, SFDVKD. V lost 0 bases, J lost 4 bases, and 15 bases stayed unmatched. The CDR3 region is CATSDLQEEAGFVADTQYF. The CDR3 nucleotides are TGTGCCACCAGTGATTTGCAGGAGGAAGCGGGATTTGTGGCAGATACGCAGTATTTT.

Ten or more counts support this clonotype. This chain connects TRBV11-1 to TRBJ2-2; 9 bases agree with TRBD2. Germline V lookup: CDR1 SGHAT, CDR2 FQDESV (reference sequence). The CDR3 loop spans 14 amino acids. With V trimmed by 3 bases and J by 5 bases, 1 base remained unmatched. CDR3 bases: TGTGCCAGCAGCTTTACTAGCGGGACCGGGGAGCTGTTTTTT. Amino acid sequence: CASSFTSGTGELFF.

This clonotype was found many times. The chain links TRBV19 to TRBJ2-7; TRBD2 matches 8 bases. Germline trimming cut 2 bases from V and 2 bases from J; bases unmatched to any gene: 8. The CDR3 sequence is 16 residues long. The germline V gene has CDR1 LNHDA and CDR2 SQIVND (reference sequence). Here the CDR3 DNA reads TGTGCCAGTAGTATATCGGGGGGGACCGAGGCCTACGAGCAGTACTTC. It is translated as CASSISGGTEAYEQYF.

This clonotype was counted many times. The V and J genes are TRBV19 and TRBJ1-5, with TRBD1 identical over 8 bases. From germline, CDR1 is LNHDA and CDR2 SQIVND (reference sequence). The CDR3 is made up of 15 amino acids. The trim removed 1 base at V and 7 bases at J, leaving 6 bases unmatched. The CDR3 here is CASSIVAGGRQPQHF. In DNA, the CDR3 is TGTGCCAGTAGTATAGTTGCAGGGGGCAGACAGCCCCAGCATTTT.

This clonotype was observed many times. CDR3 bases: TGTGCCAGCAGTTACCGAAGTTCCAGTTTATCAGGAAACACCATATATTTT. This encodes CASSYRSSSLSGNTIYF. The chain links TRBV6-5 to TRBJ1-3; D is unresolved. Trimming cost V 2 bases and J 4 bases, with 18 bases left between them. The CDR3 loop spans 17 amino acids. Germline CDR1 reads MNHEY; CDR2 reads SVGAGI.

This clonotype was detected only a few times. The V gene is TRBV3-1, the J gene TRBJ2-2; 10 bases map to TRBD1. Germline trimming cut 5 bases from V and 1 base from J; bases unmatched to any gene: 19. This CDR3 contains 21 residues. In germline, CDR1 is LGHDT, CDR2 YNNKEL (reference sequence). CDR3 region: CASSAGLRDRGSLRNTGELFF. In DNA, the CDR3 is TGTGCCAGCAGCGCTGGCCTCCGGGACAGGGGATCACTACGGAACACCGGGGAGCTGTTTTTT.

This clonotype was picked up many times. The chain uses TRBV12-3 or TRBV12-4 and TRBJ2-1; TRBD1 matches at 7 bases. With 6 bases clipped from V and 5 bases from J, the junction kept 7 bases outside the gene matches. The CDR3 is made up of 14 amino acids. CDR3 bases: TGTGCCAGCAGGCTCACGACAGGGCACAATGAGCAGTTCTTC. This translates into CASRLTTGHNEQFF.

The CDR3, as DNA: TGTGCCACCGGTCCGGGACTAGCCAAAAACATTCAGTACTTC. This translates into CATGPGLAKNIQYF. The V call is TRBV6-1, the J call TRBJ2-4; TRBD2 might be the D (6 bases). The CDR3 sequence is 14 residues long. Germline V gives CDR1 MNHNS, CDR2 SASEGT. V gave up 10 bases and J gave up 0 bases, with 13 bases separating them.

The chain is built from TRBV5-6 and TRBJ1-4; D gene ambiguous. From germline, CDR1 is SGHDT and CDR2 YYEEEE. This CDR3 region has 16 residues. Between the trimmed V and J ends, which lost 5 bases and 8 bases, there was a span of 22 bases. CDR3 residues: CASSPGPGRVYEKLFF. The CDR3 DNA is TGTGCCAGCAGTCCTGGACCTGGAAGGGTTTACGAAAAACTGTTTTTT. Variable domain in full (rest from reference TRBV5-6 and TRBJ1-4): DAGVTQSPTHLIKTRGQQVTLRCSPKSGHDTVSWYQQALGQGPQFIFQYYEEEERQRGNFPDRFSGHQFPNYSSELNVNALLLGDSALYLCASSPGPGRVYEKLFFGSGTQLSVL.

On this clonotype itself: A junction end diverges from the germline sequence, so it may reflect a read error. This CDR3 is CASSLAAGTSGEQYF. CDR3 sequence (DNA): TGTGCCAGCAGCTTGGCCGCCGGGACAAGCGGCGAGCAGTACTTC. The genes are TRBV5-1 and TRBJ2-7, with D perhaps matching TRBD1 (6 bases). This CDR3 has 15 amino acids. Germline values: CDR1 SGHRS, CDR2 YFSETQ.